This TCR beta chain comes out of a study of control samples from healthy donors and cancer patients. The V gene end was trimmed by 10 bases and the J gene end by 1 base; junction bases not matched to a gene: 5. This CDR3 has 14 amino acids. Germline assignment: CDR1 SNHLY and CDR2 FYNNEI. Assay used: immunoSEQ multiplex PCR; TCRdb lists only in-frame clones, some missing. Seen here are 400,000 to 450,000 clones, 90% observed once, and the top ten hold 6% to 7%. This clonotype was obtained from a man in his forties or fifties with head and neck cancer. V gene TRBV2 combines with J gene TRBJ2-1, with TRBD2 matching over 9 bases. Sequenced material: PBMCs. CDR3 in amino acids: CAIQTSGSYNEQFF. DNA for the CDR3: TGTGCCATCCAGACTAGCGGATCCTACAATGAGCAGTTCTTC.